The clone carrying this T cell receptor beta chain was detected many times. These data belong to a study of response to subunit inactivated influenza vaccine. Each CDR3 protein gets one entry after TCRdb re-called the RT-PCR reads with MiXCR. This sample yields about 700,000 distinct CDR3 sequences, of which roughly 13% are seen a single time; approximately 6.5% belongs to the top ten. Germline V gene sequence: CDR1 MNHNS, CDR2 SASEGT. The germline V and J ends were trimmed by 6 bases and 1 base, with 4 bases remaining between them. This CDR3 region has 13 residues. This receptor was identified in a man between 45 and 60 years old who received an inactivated influenza vaccine. This rearrangement joins TRBV6-1 to TRBJ2-6; D is ambiguous. Here the sequenced sample was PBMCs from blood, taken 14 to 15 days before vaccination. The CDR3 region is CASSSSGANVLTF. CDR3 DNA sequence: TGTGCCAGCAGCTCGTCTGGGGCCAACGTCCTGACTTTC.